This is a list of T cell receptor beta chains from one sample in a study of identical twins. A single record per CDR3 protein comes from TCRdb applying MiXCR to the 5' RACE reads. Of about 660,000 distinct CDR3 sequences listed, 8.6% are singletons. These data were also reused for a study on yellow fever vaccine responses in identical twins.

Sequencing used PBMCs. The receptors stem from a young woman in good health. Each CDR3 is given with its conserved first and last residue. A D gene is named only where the DNA matches it firmly. Clone size, where shown, is once, few, many, or a class for clones that have expanded.

j_call | v_call | d_call | clone_size | cdr3_nt | cdr3_aa
TRBJ2-3 | TRBV7-9 | TRBD1 | . | TGTGCCAGCAGTCTTACGACAGGGACAATTCCAGATACGCAGTATTTT | CASSLTTGTIPDTQYF
TRBJ2-5 | TRBV29-1 | TRBD2 | . | TGCAGCGCCGGGGGGTACCAAGAGACCCAGTACTTC | CSAGGYQETQYF
TRBJ2-1 | TRBV7-3 | TRBD1 | . | TGTGCCAGCAGCTCAACAGGGGGCAGGTACAATGAGCAGTTCTTC | CASSSTGGRYNEQFF
TRBJ2-3 | TRBV7-9 | . | . | TGTGCCAGCAGCTTATCCAGGGACACAGATACGCAGTATTTT | CASSLSRDTDTQYF
TRBJ2-1 | TRBV7-2 | . | once | TGTGCCAGCAGCGTGACAGGTTATGAGCAGTTCTTC | CASSVTGYEQFF
TRBJ2-7 | TRBV5-1 | TRBD1 | . | TGCGCCAGCAGCTCCTCACGGGACAGTTCCTACGAGCAGTACTTC | CASSSSRDSSYEQYF
TRBJ2-3 | TRBV15 | TRBD2 | . | TGTGCCACCAGCAGAGATCCCCCCAACAGAGACGAGCGGGGGGGCCGGAGAGATACGCAGTATTTT | CATSRDPPNRDERGGRRDTQYF
TRBJ2-3 | TRBV28 | TRBD1 | few | TGTGCCAGCAGTCCCCTGACAGGGGGGACAGATACGCAGTATTTT | CASSPLTGGTDTQYF
TRBJ2-1 | TRBV4-2 | TRBD1 | many | TGTGCCAGCAGCCAAGGGACAGGGGGATACAATGAGCAGTTCTTC | CASSQGTGGYNEQFF
TRBJ2-7 | TRBV20-1 | TRBD1 | . | TGCAGTGCACGTCGGACAGGGACCGCCTACGAGCAGTACTTC | CSARRTGTAYEQYF
TRBJ2-5 | TRBV21-1 | . | many | TGTGCCAGCAGCAAAGATCGACAGGTCCAAGAGACCCAGTACTTC | CASSKDRQVQETQYF
TRBJ2-1 | TRBV20-1 | TRBD2 | few | TGCAGTGCTAGTCGGGGGGGCTCCTACAATGAGCAGTTCTTC | CSASRGGSYNEQFF
TRBJ2-1 | TRBV20-1 | . | . | TGCAGTGCGAACTCGGGGGGCATGGGCTATGAGCAGTTCTTC | CSANSGGMGYEQFF
TRBJ2-2 | TRBV6-2/TRBV6-3 | TRBD2 | . | TGTGCCACAGGGACTAGTAACGCCGGGGAGCTGTTTTTT | CATGTSNAGELFF